These 8 T cell receptor beta chains originate from one sample sequenced in a study of shared clonotypes between healthy human individuals. Assay: immunoSEQ multiplex PCR; the TCRdb copy retains only in-frame clones and omits some. The sample includes over a million clones, roughly 80% of them seen just once. What was sequenced was memory CD4+ T cells sorted from blood. Subset reported: CD45RA-negative fraction. The receptor source for this set is a young man in good health.

This chain connects TRBV7-2 to TRBJ2-2; 10 bases fit TRBD2. This CDR3 contains 17 residues. Germline V gene sequence: CDR1 SGHTA, CDR2 FQGNSA. With 4 bases clipped from V and 4 bases from J, the junction kept 9 bases outside the gene matches. This chain's CDR3 is CASSSSLAGAGTGELFF. The CDR3, as DNA: TGTGCCAGCAGCTCCAGCCTAGCGGGAGCCGGCACCGGGGAGCTGTTTTTT.

The chain links TRBV11-2 to TRBJ2-4, with a tentative D call TRBD2 (5 bases). This CDR3 has 14 amino acids. Trimming stripped 6 bases from V and 5 bases from J, with 14 bases between. The germline V gene has CDR1 SGHAT and CDR2 FQNNGV. In DNA form, the CDR3 reads TGTGCCAGCAGGGGATCTCGTAGCGAAAACATTCAGTACTTC. Translated: CASRGSRSENIQYF.

The chain employs TRBV2 and TRBJ2-7; a weak D match, TRBD1 (6 bases). The CDR3 loop spans 15 amino acids. V was pared by 5 bases and J by 1 base, with 15 bases between. The germline V gene encodes CDR1 SNHLY and CDR2 FYNNEI. The CDR3 loop reads CASSLQQGSSYEQYF. In nucleotides, the CDR3 is TGTGCCAGCAGTTTACAACAGGGTTCGTCCTACGAGCAGTACTTC.

This sequence joins TRBV6-5 and TRBJ1-2; maybe TRBD1 (6 bases). This CDR3 comprises 15 residues. Trimming left V 4 bases short and J 2 bases short, with 14 bases between. Germline V CDR1 and CDR2: MNHEY, SVGAGI. Written as DNA, the CDR3 is TGTGCCAGCAGTTTCCAACAGGGATTAAACTATGGCTACACCTTC. This encodes CASSFQQGLNYGYTF.

The J gene is TRBJ2-7, the V gene TRBV18; possibly TRBD2 for D (5 bases). CDR3 length equals 14 residues. CDR1 is KGHSH, CDR2 LQKENI, per germline. V was clipped by 3 bases and J by 5 bases, with 14 bases between them. CDR3 sequence: CASSPNGERDEQYF. The CDR3 bases are TGTGCCAGCTCACCCAACGGGGAGAGGGACGAGCAGTACTTC.

Details on this clone: This likely came from a read error, as a far larger clone is one base away. The sample holds other DNA sequences that translate to the same CDR3. V and J are TRBV25-1 and TRBJ1-2; 10 nucleotides align to TRBD1. Unmatched junction bases numbered 8, after V lost 2 bases and J lost 8 bases. The CDR3 totals 15 residues. The germline CDR1 and CDR2 sequences are MGHDK and SYGVNS. CDR3 sequence reads: CASSEIGDRGKGYTF. The CDR3 DNA follows: TGTGCCAGCAGTGAAATAGGGGACAGGGGAAAAGGCTACACCTTC.

Comments on this clone: The sample holds other DNA sequences that translate to the same CDR3. The rearrangement uses TRBV6-5 and TRBJ2-7, with D uncertain. The V gene lost 2 bases and the J gene lost 4 bases, with 3 bases spanning the gap. This CDR3 comprises 11 residues. The germline V gene has CDR1 MNHEY and CDR2 SVGAGI. DNA for the CDR3: TGTGCCAGCAGTTACCTTTACGAGCAGTACTTC. Protein: CASSYLYEQYF.

The chain employs TRBV10-2 and TRBJ2-1, with 11 bases identical to TRBD1. CDR1 WSHSY and CDR2 SAAADI come from the germline V gene. The CDR3 runs 16 residues. V lost 3 bases, J lost 7 bases, and 8 bases stayed unmatched. The CDR3 DNA is TGCGCCAGCAGTGACCCTTCCGGGACAGGGGGAAATGAGCAGTTCTTC. Its protein is CASSDPSGTGGNEQFF.